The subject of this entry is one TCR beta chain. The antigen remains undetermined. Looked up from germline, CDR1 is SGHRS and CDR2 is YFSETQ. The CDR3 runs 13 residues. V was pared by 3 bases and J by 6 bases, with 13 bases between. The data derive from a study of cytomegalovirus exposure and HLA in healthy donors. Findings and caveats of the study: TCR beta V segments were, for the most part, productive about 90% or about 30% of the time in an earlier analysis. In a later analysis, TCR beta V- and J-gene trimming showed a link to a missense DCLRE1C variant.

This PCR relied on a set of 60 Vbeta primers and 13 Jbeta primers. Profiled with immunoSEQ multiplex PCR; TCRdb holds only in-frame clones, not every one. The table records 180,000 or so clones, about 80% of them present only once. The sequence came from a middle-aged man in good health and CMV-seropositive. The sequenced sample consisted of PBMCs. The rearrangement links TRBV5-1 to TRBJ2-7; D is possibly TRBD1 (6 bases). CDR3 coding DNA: TGCGCCAGCAGCTCGATACAGGGTTCCGAGCAGTACTTC. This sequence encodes CASSSIQGSEQYF.